This TCR beta chain is from a study of shared T cell receptors in the human thymus. With V trimmed by 0 bases and J by 3 bases, 12 bases remained unmatched. This CDR3 region has 19 residues. The germline gives CDR1 LNHNV, CDR2 YYDKDF (reference sequence). Sequencing was performed with immunoSEQ multiplex PCR; in TCRdb, only in-frame clones are kept and a portion is missing. Among about 660,000 clones listed, over 75% were seen once. These data were also filed under a second study, of human thymus T cells. Per that study: Donors were healthy Finnish infants having corrective surgery for congenital heart defects. Thymus pieces cut out during corrective heart surgery were the tissue that was used. Seemingly biased V and J gene usage marked thymic and blood repertoires.

The sequenced sample was thymocytes. V and J are TRBV15 and TRBJ2-1; 9 bases agree with TRBD2. This TCR was sampled from a boy younger than two with a congenital heart defect. The CDR3 nucleotides are TGTGCCACCAGCAGAGATCCCCTAGCGGGAAAGGTGAGCTACAATGAGCAGTTCTTC. It codes for CATSRDPLAGKVSYNEQFF.